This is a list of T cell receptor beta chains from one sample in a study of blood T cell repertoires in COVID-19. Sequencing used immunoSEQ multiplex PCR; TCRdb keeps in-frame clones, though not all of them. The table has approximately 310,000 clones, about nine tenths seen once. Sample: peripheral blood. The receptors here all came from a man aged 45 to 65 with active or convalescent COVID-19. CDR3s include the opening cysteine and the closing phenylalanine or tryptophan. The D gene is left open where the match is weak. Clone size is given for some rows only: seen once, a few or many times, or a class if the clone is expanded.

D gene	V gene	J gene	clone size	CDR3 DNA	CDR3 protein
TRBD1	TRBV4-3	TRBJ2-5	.	TGCGCCAGCAGCCCCAGGGGGCTGGAGACCCAGTACTTC	CASSPRGLETQYF
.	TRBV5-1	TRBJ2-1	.	TGCGCCAGCAGCTTGGTGTTTGGGGCCAATGAGCAGTTCTTC	CASSLVFGANEQFF
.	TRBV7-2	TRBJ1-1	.	TGTGCCAGCAGCGACCGGACAGCCACTCATAAGGCTTTCTTT	CASSDRTATHKAFF
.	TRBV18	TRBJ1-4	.	TGTGCCAGCTCCCGGGCAACTAATGAAAAACTGTTTTTT	CASSRATNEKLFF
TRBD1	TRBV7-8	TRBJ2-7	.	TGTGCCAGCAGCTTAGCTTGGACAGGCAACTACGAGCAGTACTTC	CASSLAWTGNYEQYF
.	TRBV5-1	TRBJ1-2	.	TGCGCCAGCAGCTTTCCAGGAACTAACTATGGCTACACCTTC	CASSFPGTNYGYTF
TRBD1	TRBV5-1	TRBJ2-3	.	TGCGCCAGCAGAAACCCGGGACAGTCCGAGGGGGATACGCAGTATTTT	CASRNPGQSEGDTQYF
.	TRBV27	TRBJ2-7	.	TGTGCCAGCAGCCCACAGGGCCACGAGCAGTACTTC	CASSPQGHEQYF
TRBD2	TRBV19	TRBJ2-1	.	TGTGCCAGTAGTACCCTGACTAGCTTGGGGTACAATGAGCAGTTCTTC	CASSTLTSLGYNEQFF
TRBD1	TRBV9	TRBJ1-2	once	TGTGCCAGCAGCGTAGGTCCGCGCAGGGGGCTTGGCTACACCTTC	CASSVGPRRGLGYTF
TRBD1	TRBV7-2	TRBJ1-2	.	TGTGCCAGCAGTTATGACAGGGGCTATGGCTACACCTTC	CASSYDRGYGYTF
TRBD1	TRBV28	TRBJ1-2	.	TGTGCCAGCATTGAGACGACAGGGAACTATGGCTACACCTTC	CASIETTGNYGYTF
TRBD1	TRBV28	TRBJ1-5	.	TGTGCCAGCAGCATCTACAGGGGCCGACAGCCCCAGCATTTT	CASSIYRGRQPQHF
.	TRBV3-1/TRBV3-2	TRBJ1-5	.	TGTGCCAGCAGCCAAGCCTCCGGTGATCAGCCCCAGCATTTT	CASSQASGDQPQHF
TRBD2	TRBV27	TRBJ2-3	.	TGTGCCAGCAGTATGGGACTAGCGGGAACAGATACGCAGTATTTT	CASSMGLAGTDTQYF
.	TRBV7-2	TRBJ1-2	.	TGTGCCAGCAGCTTAAGGACAGCGAATAACTATGGCTACACCTTC	CASSLRTANNYGYTF
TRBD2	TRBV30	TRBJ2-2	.	TGTGCCTGGAAAGCCTGGGCTAGCGGGGCCGGTTACTCCGGGGAGCTGTTTTTT	CAWKAWASGAGYSGELFF
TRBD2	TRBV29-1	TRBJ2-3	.	TGCAGCGTTGAAGACCGGACTAGCGGCTCTTCCACAGATACGCAGTATTTT	CSVEDRTSGSSTDTQYF
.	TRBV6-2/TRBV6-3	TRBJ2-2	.	TGTGCCAGCAGTTCTAGCTATCTTTACACCGGGGAGCTGTTTTTT	CASSSSYLYTGELFF
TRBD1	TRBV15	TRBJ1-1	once	TGTGCCACCAAAGCAAACAGGGGAGGAACTGAAGCTTTCTTT	CATKANRGGTEAFF
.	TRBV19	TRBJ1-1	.	TGTGCCAGTACAGCGGGGATGAACACTGAAGCTTTCTTT	CASTAGMNTEAFF
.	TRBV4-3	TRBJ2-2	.	TGCGCCAGCAGCCAACTCCTCAGGGGAATGGACACCGGGGAGCTGTTTTTT	CASSQLLRGMDTGELFF
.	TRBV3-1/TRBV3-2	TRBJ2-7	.	TGTGCCAGCAGCCAGGCGGCGTCCGAGCAGTACTTC	CASSQAASEQYF
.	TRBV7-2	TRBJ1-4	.	TGTGCCAGCAGCTTCACCGGGGGTAATGAAAAACTGTTTTTT	CASSFTGGNEKLFF
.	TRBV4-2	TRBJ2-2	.	TGTGCCAGCAGCCAACCAGCTCTGGCGGGATACACCGGGGAGCTGTTTTTT	CASSQPALAGYTGELFF
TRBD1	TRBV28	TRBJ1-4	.	TGTGCCAGCAGAACAGGGGGAATGGCGGCTAATGAAAAACTGTTTTTT	CASRTGGMAANEKLFF
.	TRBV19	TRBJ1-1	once	TGTGCCACCCAACCGGGGGGCACTGAAGCTTTCTTT	CATQPGGTEAFF
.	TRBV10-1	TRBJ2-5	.	TGCGCCAGCACCCCGAGGGAGCGCGAGACCCAGTACTTC	CASTPRERETQYF
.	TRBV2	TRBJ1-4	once	TGTGCCACAGCGCGCGAGGGAAACGAAAAACTGTTTTTT	CATAREGNEKLFF
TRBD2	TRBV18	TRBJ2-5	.	TGTGCCAGCTCACCACCTGGGAAGCGGGGGGGTCTCCAAGAGACCCAGTACTTC	CASSPPGKRGGLQETQYF
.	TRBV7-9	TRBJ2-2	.	TGTGCCAGCAGCTTAGGGACTAACACCGGGGAGCTGTTTTTT	CASSLGTNTGELFF
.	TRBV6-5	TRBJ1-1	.	TGTGCCAGCAGACTCCGAGGGCCCGTGAGGACTGAAGCTTTCTTT	CASRLRGPVRTEAFF
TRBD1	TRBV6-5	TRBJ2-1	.	TGTGCCAGCAGTTACTCGAGGGACAGGGCGACTGAGCAGTTCTTC	CASSYSRDRATEQFF
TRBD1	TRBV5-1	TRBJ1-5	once	TGCGCCAGCAGCCCCTGGGGACAGGATCATCAGCCCCAGCATTTT	CASSPWGQDHQPQHF
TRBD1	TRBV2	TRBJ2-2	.	TGTGCCAGCAGTGCACAGGGGAGTTTTATGACCGGGGAGCTGTTTTTT	CASSAQGSFMTGELFF
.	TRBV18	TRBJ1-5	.	TGTGCCAGCTCACCACAGGGGGGGCCTGCCCAGCCCCAGCATTTT	CASSPQGGPAQPQHF
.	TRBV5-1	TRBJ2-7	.	TGCGCCAGCAGCTTGGAACTTGGGGGCGCGGGCGAGCAGTACTTC	CASSLELGGAGEQYF
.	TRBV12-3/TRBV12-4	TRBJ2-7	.	TGTGCCAGCAGCTTCGGACTGGTCTACGAGCAGTACTTC	CASSFGLVYEQYF
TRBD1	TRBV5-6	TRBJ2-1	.	TGTGCCAGCAGTTTACAGGGGATGGGCAATGAGCAGTTCTTC	CASSLQGMGNEQFF
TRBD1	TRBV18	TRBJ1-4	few	TGTGCCAGCTCACCAACAGGGGAGGAATCTAATGAAAAACTGTTTTTT	CASSPTGEESNEKLFF
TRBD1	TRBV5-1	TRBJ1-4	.	TGCGCCAGCAGCCCCGGGACAGGGATCGGACAAAATGAAAAACTGTTTTTT	CASSPGTGIGQNEKLFF
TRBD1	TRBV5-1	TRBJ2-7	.	TGCGCCAGCGCCCGACAGGGCGACTCCTACGAGCAGTACTTC	CASARQGDSYEQYF
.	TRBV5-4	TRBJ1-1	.	TGTGCCAGCAGCTCCGGTGGTCGGAGGCCGAACACTGAAGCTTTCTTT	CASSSGGRRPNTEAFF
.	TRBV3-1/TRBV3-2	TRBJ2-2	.	TGTGCCAGCAGCCCGCACAGGGCCACCGGGGAGCTGTTTTTT	CASSPHRATGELFF
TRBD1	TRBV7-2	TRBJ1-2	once	TGTGCCAGCAGCTTAGGGGACAGCCTCTATGGCTACACCTTC	CASSLGDSLYGYTF
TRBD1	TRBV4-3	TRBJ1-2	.	TGCGCCAGCAGCCTCCCTCCGGGACAGGAGCCTATGGGCTACACCTTC	CASSLPPGQEPMGYTF
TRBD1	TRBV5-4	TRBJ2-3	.	TGTGCCAGCAGCTCAGGGGGCTCCCATAGCACAGATACGCAGTATTTT	CASSSGGSHSTDTQYF
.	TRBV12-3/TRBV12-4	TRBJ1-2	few	TGTGCCAGCAGTTTCAACAGCCTCTATGGCTACACCTTC	CASSFNSLYGYTF
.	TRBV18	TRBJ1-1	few	TGTGCCAGCTCACCACGGGGAGGAGGGACTGAAGCTTTCTTT	CASSPRGGGTEAFF
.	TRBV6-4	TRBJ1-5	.	TGTGCCACCTCCACCCAGGCGGGTCAGCCCCAGCATTTT	CATSTQAGQPQHF
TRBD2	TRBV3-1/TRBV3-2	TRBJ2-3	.	TGTGCCAGCAGCCTTTTCTCAGCGGGAGGGGGCACAGATACGCAGTATTTT	CASSLFSAGGGTDTQYF
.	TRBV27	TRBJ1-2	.	TGTGCCAGCAGGGCCACCAGGGATTCAGGCTACACCTTC	CASRATRDSGYTF
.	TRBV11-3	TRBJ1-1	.	TGTGCCAGCAGCTTTGACTCAAGTGGGAACACTGAAGCTTTCTTT	CASSFDSSGNTEAFF
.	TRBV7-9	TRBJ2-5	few	TGTGCCAGCAGCTTAGGCGGGTCTCAAGAGACCCAGTACTTC	CASSLGGSQETQYF
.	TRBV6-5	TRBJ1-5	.	TGTGCCAGCAGGGCAGGGGTTTATAGCAATCAGCCCCAGCATTTT	CASRAGVYSNQPQHF
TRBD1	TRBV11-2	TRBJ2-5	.	TGTGCCAGCGGGACAGGTCGGCAAGAGACCCAGTACTTC	CASGTGRQETQYF
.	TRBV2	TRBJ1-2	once	TGTGCCAGCAGTGAAGTCCCAGGGAACTATGGCTACACCTTC	CASSEVPGNYGYTF
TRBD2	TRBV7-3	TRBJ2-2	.	TGTGCCAGCAGCTTACGTCCCCTTGGCGGGGGGTCTAACACCGGGGAGCTGTTTTTT	CASSLRPLGGGSNTGELFF
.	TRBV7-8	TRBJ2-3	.	TGTGCCAGCAGCCGCCCTCGGGATACGCAGTATTTT	CASSRPRDTQYF
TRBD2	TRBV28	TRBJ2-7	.	TGTGCCAGCAGTTCCCGGCCCTCACTTGGATCGAGCGGGAGTCCCTACGAGCAGTACTTC	CASSSRPSLGSSGSPYEQYF